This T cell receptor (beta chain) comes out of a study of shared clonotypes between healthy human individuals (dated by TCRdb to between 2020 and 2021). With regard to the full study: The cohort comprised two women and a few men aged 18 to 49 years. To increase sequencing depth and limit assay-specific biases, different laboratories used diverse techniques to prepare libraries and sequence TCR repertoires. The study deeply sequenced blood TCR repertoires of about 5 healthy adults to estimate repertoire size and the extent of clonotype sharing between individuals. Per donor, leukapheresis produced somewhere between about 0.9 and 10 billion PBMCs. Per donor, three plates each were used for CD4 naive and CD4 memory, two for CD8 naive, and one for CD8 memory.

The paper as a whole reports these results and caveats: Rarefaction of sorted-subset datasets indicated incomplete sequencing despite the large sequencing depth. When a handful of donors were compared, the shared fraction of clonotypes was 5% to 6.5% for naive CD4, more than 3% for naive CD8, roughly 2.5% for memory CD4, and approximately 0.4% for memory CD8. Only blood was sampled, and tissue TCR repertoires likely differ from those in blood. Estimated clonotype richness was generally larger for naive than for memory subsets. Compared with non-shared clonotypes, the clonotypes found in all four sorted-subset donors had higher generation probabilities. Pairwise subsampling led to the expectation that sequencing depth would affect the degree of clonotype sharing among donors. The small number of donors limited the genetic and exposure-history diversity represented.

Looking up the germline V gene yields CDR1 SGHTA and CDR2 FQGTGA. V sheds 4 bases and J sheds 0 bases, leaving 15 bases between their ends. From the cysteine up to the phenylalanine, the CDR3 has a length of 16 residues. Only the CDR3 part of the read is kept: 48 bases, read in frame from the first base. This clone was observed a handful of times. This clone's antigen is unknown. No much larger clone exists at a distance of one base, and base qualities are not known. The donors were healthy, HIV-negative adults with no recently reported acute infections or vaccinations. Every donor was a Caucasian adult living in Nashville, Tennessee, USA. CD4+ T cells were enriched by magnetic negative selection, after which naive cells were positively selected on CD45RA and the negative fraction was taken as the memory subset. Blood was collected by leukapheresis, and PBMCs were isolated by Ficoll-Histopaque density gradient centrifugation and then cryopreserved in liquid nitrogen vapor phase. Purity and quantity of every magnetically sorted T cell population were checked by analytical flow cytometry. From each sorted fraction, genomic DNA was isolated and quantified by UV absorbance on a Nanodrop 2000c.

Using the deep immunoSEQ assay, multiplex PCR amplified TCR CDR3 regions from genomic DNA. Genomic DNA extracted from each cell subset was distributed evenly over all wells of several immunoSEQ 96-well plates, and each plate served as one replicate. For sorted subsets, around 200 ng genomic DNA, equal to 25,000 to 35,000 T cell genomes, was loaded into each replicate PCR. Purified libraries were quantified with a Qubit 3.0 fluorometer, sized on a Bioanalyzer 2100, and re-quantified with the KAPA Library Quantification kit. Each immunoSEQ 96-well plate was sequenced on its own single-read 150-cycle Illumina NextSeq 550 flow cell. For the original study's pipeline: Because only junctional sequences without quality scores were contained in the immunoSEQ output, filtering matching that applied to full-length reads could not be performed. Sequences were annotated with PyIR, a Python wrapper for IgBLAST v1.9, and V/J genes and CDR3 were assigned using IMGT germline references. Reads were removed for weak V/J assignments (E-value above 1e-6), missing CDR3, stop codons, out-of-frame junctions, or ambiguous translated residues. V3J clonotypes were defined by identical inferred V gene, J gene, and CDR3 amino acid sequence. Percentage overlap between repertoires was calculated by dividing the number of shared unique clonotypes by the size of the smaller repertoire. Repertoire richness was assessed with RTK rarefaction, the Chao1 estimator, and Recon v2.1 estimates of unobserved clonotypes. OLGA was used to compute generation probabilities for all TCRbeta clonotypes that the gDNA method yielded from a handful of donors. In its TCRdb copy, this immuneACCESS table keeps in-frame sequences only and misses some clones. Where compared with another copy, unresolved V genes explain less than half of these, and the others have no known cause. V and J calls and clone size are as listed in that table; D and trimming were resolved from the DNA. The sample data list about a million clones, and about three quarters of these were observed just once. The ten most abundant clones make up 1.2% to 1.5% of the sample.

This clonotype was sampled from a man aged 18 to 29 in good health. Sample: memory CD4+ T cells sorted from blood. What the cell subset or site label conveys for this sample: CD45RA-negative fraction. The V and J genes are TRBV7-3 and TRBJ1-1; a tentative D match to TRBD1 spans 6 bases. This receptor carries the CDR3 CASSSTGGMMNTEAFF. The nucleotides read TGTGCCAGCAGCTCGACAGGCGGAATGATGAACACTGAAGCTTTCTTT.